This T cell receptor (beta chain) derives from a study of blood T cell repertoires in COVID-19. The CDR3 length is 13 residues. Germline CDR1 is SEHNR and CDR2 is FQNEAQ (reference sequence). V gave up 4 bases and J gave up 5 bases; unmatched junction bases: 2. Original handling: By means of reference gene primer amplification, nucleated cell counts were estimated. Here immunoSEQ multiplex PCR was the method, and the copy in TCRdb shows in-frame clones only, minus some. V and J calls and clone size are given by that table; D and trimming were obtained from the DNA. The table lists more than 200,000 clones, around nine tenths of them singletons.

The genes are TRBV7-9 and TRBJ1-5, with 7 bases matching TRBD1. The sequencing input was PBMCs or T cells enriched from blood (not recorded which). The receptor comes from a woman in her late teens or twenties who had recovered from COVID-19. CDR3 sequence reads: CASSSRGDQPQHF. The CDR3 nucleotides read TGTGCCAGCAGCTCCAGGGGGGATCAGCCCCAGCATTTT.